This T cell receptor beta chain was captured in a study of graft-versus-host responses after intestinal transplantation. Study in general: After anti-thymocyte globulin induction, recipients took tacrolimus and steroids for three to four years.

About this clone itself: Antigen: not known.

Germline CDR1 and CDR2: SEHNR and FQNEAQ (reference sequence). CDR3 size: 16 residues. Only in-frame clones appear in the TCRdb table, and some are missing; sequencing was by immunoSEQ multiplex PCR. Among tens of thousands of clones listed, more than 85% were seen once. The receptor's source is a human donor who received an intestinal transplant. This sample comprised unstimulated CD8+ T cells sorted from spleen or lymph node cells, obtained before intestinal transplant. J is TRBJ2-5 and V is TRBV7-9; 11 positions match TRBD2. The end of the DNA fits TRBJ2-7 better, so the J call may be wrong. In nucleotides, the CDR3 is TGTGCCAGCAGCAAGTTTAGCGGGAGGGCCCACTACGAGCAGTACTTC. Protein: CASSKFSGRAHYEQYF.